This TCR beta chain comes out of a study of blood T cell repertoires in COVID-19. Looking at the study overall: Sources were T cells, B-cell-depleted T cells, or PBMCs; the material itself was cDNA or gDNA.

TCRdb's copy holds only in-frame clones and misses some; the assay was immunoSEQ multiplex PCR. Of approximately 440,000 clones listed, 88% are singletons. With 1 base removed from V and 4 bases from J, the gap between germline ends came to 10 bases. The length of the CDR3 is 13 residues. Germline V gene sequence: CDR1 SQVTM, CDR2 ANQGSEA. This clonotype was sampled from a woman aged 45-65 years with COVID-19, enrolled during active disease. Sequencing was done on a sample of peripheral blood. The rearrangement links TRBV29-1 to TRBJ1-1; D is unresolved. The CDR3 is CSVEVGVGTEAFF. CDR3 bases: TGCAGCGTTGAAGTCGGGGTGGGCACTGAAGCTTTCTTT.